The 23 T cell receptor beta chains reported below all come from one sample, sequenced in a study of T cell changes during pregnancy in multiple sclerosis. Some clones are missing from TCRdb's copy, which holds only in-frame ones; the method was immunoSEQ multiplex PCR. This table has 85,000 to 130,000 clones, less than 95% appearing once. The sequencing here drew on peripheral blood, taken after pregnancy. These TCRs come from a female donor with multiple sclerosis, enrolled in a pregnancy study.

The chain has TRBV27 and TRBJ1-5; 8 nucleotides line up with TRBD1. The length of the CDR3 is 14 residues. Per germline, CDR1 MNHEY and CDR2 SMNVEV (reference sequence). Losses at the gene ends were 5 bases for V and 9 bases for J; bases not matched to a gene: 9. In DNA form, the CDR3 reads TGTGCCAGCAGTATAAGGACAGGGCTTAGGCCCCAGCATTTT. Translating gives CASSIRTGLRPQHF.

In nucleotides, the CDR3 is TGTGCTAGTGGTACGCTCGGACAGGGGGCGAGTGAAGCTTTCTTT. This encodes CASGTLGQGASEAFF. J is TRBJ1-1 and V is TRBV12-5; 11 bases are a match to TRBD1. The CDR3 sequence is 15 residues long. Germline CDR1 LGHNT, CDR2 FRNRAP. V was clipped by 5 bases and J by 7 bases; unmatched bases: 9.

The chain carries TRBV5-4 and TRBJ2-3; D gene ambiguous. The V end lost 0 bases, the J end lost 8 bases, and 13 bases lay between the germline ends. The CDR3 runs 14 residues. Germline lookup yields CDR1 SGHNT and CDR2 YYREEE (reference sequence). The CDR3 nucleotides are TGTGCCAGCAGCTTGGGAGGCAGTCCCGTTACGCAGTATTTT. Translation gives CASSLGGSPVTQYF.

CDR3 loop: CASSIGQGGFDEQYF. The DNA for the CDR3 is TGTGCCAGCAGTATAGGACAGGGGGGATTCGACGAGCAGTACTTC. This rearrangement joins TRBV2 to TRBJ2-7; TRBD1 matches 10 bases. This CDR3 contains 15 residues. Trimming removed 5 bases from V and 5 bases from J; junction bases left unmatched: 9. Germline CDR1 SNHLY, CDR2 FYNNEI.

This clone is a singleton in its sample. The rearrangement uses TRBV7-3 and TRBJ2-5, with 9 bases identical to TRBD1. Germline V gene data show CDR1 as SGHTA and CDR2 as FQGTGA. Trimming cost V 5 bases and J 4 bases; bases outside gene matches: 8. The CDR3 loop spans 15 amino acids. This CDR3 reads CASSPGTGRGETQYF. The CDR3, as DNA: TGTGCCAGCAGCCCCGGGACAGGGAGGGGAGAGACCCAGTACTTC. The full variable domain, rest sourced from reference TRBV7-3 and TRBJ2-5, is GAGVSQTPSNKVTEKGKYVELRCDPISGHTALYWYRQSLGQGPEFLIYFQGTGAADDSGLPNDRFFAVRPEGSVSTLKIQRTERGDSAVYLCASSPGTGRGETQYFGPGTRLLVL.

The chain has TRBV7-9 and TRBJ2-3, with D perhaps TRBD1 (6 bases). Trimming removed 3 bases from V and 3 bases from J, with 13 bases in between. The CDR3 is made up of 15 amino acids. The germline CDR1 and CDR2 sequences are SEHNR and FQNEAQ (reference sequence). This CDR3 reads CASSFDGTMTDTQYF. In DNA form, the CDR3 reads TGTGCCAGCAGCTTTGACGGGACAATGACAGATACGCAGTATTTT.

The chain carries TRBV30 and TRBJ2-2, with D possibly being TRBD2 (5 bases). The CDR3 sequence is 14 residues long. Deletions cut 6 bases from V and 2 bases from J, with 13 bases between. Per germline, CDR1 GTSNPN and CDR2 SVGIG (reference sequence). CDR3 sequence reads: CACPEGKNTGELFF. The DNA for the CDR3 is TGTGCCTGCCCCGAGGGAAAAAACACCGGGGAGCTGTTTTTT.

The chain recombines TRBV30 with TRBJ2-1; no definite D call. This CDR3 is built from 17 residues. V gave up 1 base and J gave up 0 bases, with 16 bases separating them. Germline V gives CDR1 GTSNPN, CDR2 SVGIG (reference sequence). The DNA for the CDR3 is TGTGCCTGGAGTGCGAAGTTTGGGCGTTCCTCCTACAATGAGCAGTTCTTC. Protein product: CAWSAKFGRSSYNEQFF.

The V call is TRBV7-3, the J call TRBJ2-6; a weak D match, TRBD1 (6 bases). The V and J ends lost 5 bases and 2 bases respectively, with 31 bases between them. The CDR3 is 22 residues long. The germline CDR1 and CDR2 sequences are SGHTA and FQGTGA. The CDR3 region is CASSLRTVSRPSPLAGANVLTF. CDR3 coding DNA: TGTGCCAGCAGCCTGAGGACAGTCAGTCGACCCTCTCCCTTGGCTGGGGCCAACGTCCTGACTTTC.

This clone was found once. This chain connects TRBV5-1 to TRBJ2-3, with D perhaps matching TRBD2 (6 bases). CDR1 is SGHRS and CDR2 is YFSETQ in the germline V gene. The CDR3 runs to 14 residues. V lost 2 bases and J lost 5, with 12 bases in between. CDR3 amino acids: CASSFRLAEDTQYF. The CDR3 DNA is TGCGCCAGCAGCTTTAGATTAGCGGAAGATACGCAGTATTTT. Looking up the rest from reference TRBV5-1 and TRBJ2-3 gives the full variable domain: KAGVTQTPRYLIKTRGQQVTLSCSPISGHRSVSWYQQTPGQGLQFLFEYFSETQRNKGNFPGRFSGRQFSNSRSEMNVSTLELGDSALYLCASSFRLAEDTQYFGPGTRLTVL.

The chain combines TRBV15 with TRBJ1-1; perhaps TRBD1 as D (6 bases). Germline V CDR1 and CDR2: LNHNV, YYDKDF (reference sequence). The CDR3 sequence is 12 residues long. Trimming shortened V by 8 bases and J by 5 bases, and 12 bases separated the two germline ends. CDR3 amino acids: CATGFRGTEAFF. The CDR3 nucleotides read TGTGCCACCGGTTTTAGGGGGACTGAAGCTTTCTTT.

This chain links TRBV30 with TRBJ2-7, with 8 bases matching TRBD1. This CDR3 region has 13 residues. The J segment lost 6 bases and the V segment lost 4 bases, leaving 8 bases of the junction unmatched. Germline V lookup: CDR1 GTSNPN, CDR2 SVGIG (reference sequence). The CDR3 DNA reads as TGTGCCTGGACCCGGGACAGGCAACTCGAGCAGTACTTC. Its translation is CAWTRDRQLEQYF.

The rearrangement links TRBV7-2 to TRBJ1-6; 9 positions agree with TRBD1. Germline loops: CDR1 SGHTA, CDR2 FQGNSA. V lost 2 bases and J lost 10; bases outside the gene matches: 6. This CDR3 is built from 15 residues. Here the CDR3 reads CASSLQQGAGSPLHF. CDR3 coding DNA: TGTGCCAGCAGCTTACAACAGGGGGCTGGGTCACCCCTCCACTTT.

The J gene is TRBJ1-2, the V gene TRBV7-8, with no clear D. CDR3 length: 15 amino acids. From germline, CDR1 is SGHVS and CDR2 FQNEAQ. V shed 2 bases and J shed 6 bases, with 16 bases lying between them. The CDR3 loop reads CASSLLGKSRDGYTF. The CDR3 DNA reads TGTGCCAGCAGCTTATTGGGCAAGAGCCGAGATGGCTACACCTTC.

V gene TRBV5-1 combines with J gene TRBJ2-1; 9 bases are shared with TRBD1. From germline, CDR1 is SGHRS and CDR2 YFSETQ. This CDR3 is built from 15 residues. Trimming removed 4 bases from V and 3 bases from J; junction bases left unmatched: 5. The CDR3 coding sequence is TGCGCCAGCAGCCCGGACAGGGGAAGCTACAATGAGCAGTTCTTC. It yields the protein CASSPDRGSYNEQFF.

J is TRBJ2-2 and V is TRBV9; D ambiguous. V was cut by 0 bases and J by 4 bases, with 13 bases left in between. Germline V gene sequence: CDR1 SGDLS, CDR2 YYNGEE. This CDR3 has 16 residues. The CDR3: CASSVAAGRLTGELFF. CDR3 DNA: TGTGCCAGCAGCGTAGCAGCAGGAAGGCTCACCGGGGAGCTGTTTTTT.

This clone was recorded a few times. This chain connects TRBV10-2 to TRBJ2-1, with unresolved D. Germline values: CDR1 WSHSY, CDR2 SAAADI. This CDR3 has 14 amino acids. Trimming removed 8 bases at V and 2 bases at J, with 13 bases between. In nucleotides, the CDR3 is TGCGCCAGCCGAGGCAACGGCCCCTACAATGAGCAGTTCTTC. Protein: CASRGNGPYNEQFF.

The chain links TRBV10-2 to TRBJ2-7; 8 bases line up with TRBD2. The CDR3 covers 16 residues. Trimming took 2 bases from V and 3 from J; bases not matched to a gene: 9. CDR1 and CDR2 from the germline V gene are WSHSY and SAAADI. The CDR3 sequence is CASSEREIAGRYEQYF. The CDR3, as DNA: TGCGCCAGCAGTGAGCGGGAGATAGCGGGACGCTACGAGCAGTACTTC.

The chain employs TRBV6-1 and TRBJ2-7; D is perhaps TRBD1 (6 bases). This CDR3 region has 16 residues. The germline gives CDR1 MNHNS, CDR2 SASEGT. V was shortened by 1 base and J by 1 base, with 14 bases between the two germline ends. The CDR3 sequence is CASSEGGRAGSYEQYF. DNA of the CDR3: TGTGCCAGCAGTGAAGGGGGGCGGGCAGGGTCCTACGAGCAGTACTTC.

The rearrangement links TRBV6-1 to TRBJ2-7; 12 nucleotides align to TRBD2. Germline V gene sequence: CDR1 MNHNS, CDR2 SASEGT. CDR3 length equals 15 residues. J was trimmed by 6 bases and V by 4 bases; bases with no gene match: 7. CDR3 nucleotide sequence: TGTGCCAGCAGTGTCAGACTAGCGGGGGAAGGCGAGCAGTACTTC. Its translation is CASSVRLAGEGEQYF.

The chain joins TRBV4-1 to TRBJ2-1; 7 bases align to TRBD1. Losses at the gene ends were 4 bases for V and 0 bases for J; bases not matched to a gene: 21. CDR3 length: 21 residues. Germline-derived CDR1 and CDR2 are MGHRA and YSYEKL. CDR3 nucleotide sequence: TGCGCCAGCAGCCGAAACGAACCCCGACAGGGTACTCCCAGCTCCTACAATGAGCAGTTCTTC. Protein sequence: CASSRNEPRQGTPSSYNEQFF.

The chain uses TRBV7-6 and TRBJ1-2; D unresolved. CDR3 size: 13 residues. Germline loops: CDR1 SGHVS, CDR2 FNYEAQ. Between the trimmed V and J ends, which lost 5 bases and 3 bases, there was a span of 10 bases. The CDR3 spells CASSPTGDYGYTF. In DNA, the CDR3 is TGTGCCAGCAGCCCAACGGGTGACTATGGCTACACCTTC.

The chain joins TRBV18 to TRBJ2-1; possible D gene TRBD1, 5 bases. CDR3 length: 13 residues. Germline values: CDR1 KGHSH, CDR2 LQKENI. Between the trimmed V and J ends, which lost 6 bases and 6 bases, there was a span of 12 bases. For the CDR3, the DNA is TGTGCCAGCTCTCGTACAGGCCCCAATGAGCAGTTCTTC. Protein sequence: CASSRTGPNEQFF.